One sample yielded the 10 T cell receptor beta chains listed below, sequenced in a study of blood T cells in healthy people across ages. A sample-barcoded 5' primer and a J-beta primer mix were used in a second PCR of roughly 7 to 12 cycles. Each CDR3 protein is one row after TCRdb ran MiXCR on the 5' RACE reads. The sample has roughly 860,000 distinct CDR3 sequences, 62% seen once; the top ten hold 28%. What was sequenced was blood. The receptors were gathered from a man aged 25-45 years in good health.

The chain has TRBV20-1 and TRBJ2-7; D might be TRBD1 (6 bases). V was shortened by 5 bases and J by 2 bases, with 19 bases between the two germline ends. The CDR3 totals 15 residues. Germline assignment: CDR1 DFQATT and CDR2 SNEGSKA (reference sequence). As DNA, the CDR3 is TGCAGTGCTCACAAAAAGGGGGACGCTACCTACGAGCAGTACTTC. Amino acids: CSAHKKGDATYEQYF.

The chain recombines TRBV6-1 with TRBJ2-7; 9 positions match TRBD1. The V gene end was trimmed by 7 bases and the J gene end by 3 bases; junction bases not matched to a gene: 13. The CDR3 covers 16 residues. CDR1 is MNHNS and CDR2 is SASEGT in the germline V gene. The CDR3 DNA reads as TGTGCCAGCACCGGGGCTGGGACAGGGAATTTCTACGAGCAGTACTTC. Its translation: CASTGAGTGNFYEQYF.

This chain joins TRBV5-1 and TRBJ2-1; 10 nucleotides line up with TRBD2. Germline lookup yields CDR1 SGHRS and CDR2 YFSETQ. The CDR3 extends over 16 amino acids. J lost 8 bases, V lost 3 bases, and 11 bases had no gene match. CDR3 coding DNA: TGCGCCAGCAGCTCCGTGGCTCTAGCGGGGGTCCATGAGCAGTTCTTC. This encodes CASSSVALAGVHEQFF. The complete variable domain, with remaining parts taken from reference TRBV5-1 and TRBJ2-1, reads KAGVTQTPRYLIKTRGQQVTLSCSPISGHRSVSWYQQTPGQGLQFLFEYFSETQRNKGNFPGRFSGRQFSNSRSEMNVSTLELGDSALYLCASSSVALAGVHEQFFGPGTRLTVL.

The chain carries TRBV5-4 and TRBJ2-4, with D possibly matching TRBD1 (6 bases). The last part of the DNA fits TRBJ2-7 better; the J call may be wrong. Germline CDR1 SGHNT, CDR2 YYREEE (reference sequence). This CDR3 is 14 amino acids long. The chain's CDR3 is CASSIWGRTYEQYF. CDR3 DNA: TGTGCCAGCAGCATCTGGGGGCGGACCTACGAGCAGTACTTC.

This rearrangement joins TRBV12-3 or TRBV12-4 to TRBJ2-7; D is ambiguous. Trimming removed 2 bases from V and 6 bases from J, with 8 bases in between. This CDR3 is 12 amino acids long. The CDR3 DNA reads TGTGCCAGCAGTTTAAACCCGGGCGAGCAGTACTTC. It specifies CASSLNPGEQYF.

The rearrangement uses TRBV20-1 and TRBJ2-7; D is perhaps TRBD1 or TRBD2 (5 bases each). The germline CDR1 and CDR2 sequences are DFQATT and SNEGSKA (reference sequence). V was shortened by 4 bases and J by 6 bases, with 19 bases between the two germline ends. The CDR3 covers 14 residues. CDR3 amino acids: CSATPPTGTSEQYF. The CDR3, as DNA: TGCAGTGCTACCCCCCCGACTGGGACGAGCGAGCAGTACTTC.

This clonotype has a count of ten or more. The gene calls are TRBV29-1 and TRBJ2-1; 9 nucleotides agree with TRBD1. The CDR3 loop spans 12 amino acids. CDR1 is SQVTM and CDR2 is ANQGSEA in the germline V gene. Losses at the gene ends were 7 bases for V and 8 bases for J; bases not matched to a gene: 6. The DNA of the CDR3 is TGCAGCGCTGAGGGGGACAGGGATGAGCAGTTCTTC. It specifies CSAEGDRDEQFF.

The genes are TRBV7-7 and TRBJ2-5; D ambiguous. The V end lost 3 bases, the J end lost 3 bases, and 20 bases lay between the germline ends. Per germline, CDR1 SSHAT and CDR2 FNYEAQ (reference sequence). The CDR3 has 17 residues. CDR3 DNA: TGTGCCAGCAGCTTTTCCGACACACCCTTCAAAGAAGAGACCCAGTACTTC. Translating it yields CASSFSDTPFKEETQYF.

The chain uses TRBV7-9 and TRBJ2-7; D assignment may be TRBD1 or TRBD2 (6 bases each). Trimming removed 3 bases from V and 4 bases from J, with 25 bases in between. Germline lookup yields CDR1 SEHNR and CDR2 FQNEAQ (reference sequence). This CDR3 spans 18 amino acids. CDR3 coding DNA: TGTGCCAGCAGCTTTCCGGTAGGGGGGCAACGCATACCTTACGAGCAGTACTTC. Amino acids: CASSFPVGGQRIPYEQYF.

This clonotype was counted only a few times. The chain joins TRBV10-3 to TRBJ1-6, with a tentative D call TRBD1 (5 bases). Germline lookup yields CDR1 ENHRY and CDR2 SYGVKD. V lost 3 bases, J lost 8 bases, and 8 bases lay in between. This CDR3 has 13 amino acids. CDR3 DNA: TGTGCCATCAGTGAAGGGGTGCATTCACCCCTCCACTTT. This translates into CAISEGVHSPLHF.